These 20 T cell receptor beta chains were all obtained from the same sample, sequenced in a study of response to subunit inactivated influenza vaccine. MiXCR, applied by TCRdb to the RT-PCR reads, yields one record per CDR3 protein. The repertoire includes 650,000 to 800,000 distinct CDR3 sequences, around 13% of them detected once, and 6% to 8% sits in the top ten. The sequencing here drew on PBMCs from blood, taken around 14 days before vaccination. These TCRs come from a man aged 50-60 years who received an inactivated influenza vaccine.

J is TRBJ2-3 and V is TRBV7-9, with 8 bases lining up with TRBD2. Trimming removed 5 bases from V and 0 bases from J; junction bases left unmatched: 4. The CDR3 consists of 15 residues. In germline, CDR1 is SEHNR, CDR2 FQNEAQ (reference sequence). CDR3 amino acids: CASSSASGSTDTQYF. In nucleotides, the CDR3 is TGTGCCAGCAGCAGCGCTAGCGGGAGCACAGATACGCAGTATTTT.

The chain couples TRBV9 to TRBJ2-3, with 11 positions matching TRBD1. The germline gives CDR1 SGDLS, CDR2 YYNGEE. The CDR3 loop spans 15 amino acids. V trimming: 2 bases; J trimming: 3 bases; junction bases outside the gene matches: 2. In DNA, the CDR3 is TGTGCCAGCAGCGTGGGGACAGGGGGGACAGATACGCAGTATTTT. Translating gives CASSVGTGGTDTQYF. Variable domain in full (rest from reference TRBV9 and TRBJ2-3): DSGVTQTPKHLITATGQRVTLRCSPRSGDLSVYWYQQSLDQGLQFLIQYYNGEERAKGNILERFSAQQFPDLHSELNLSSLELGDSALYFCASSVGTGGTDTQYFGPGTRLTVL.

Only a few counts were recorded for this clonotype. The chain carries TRBV7-9 and TRBJ2-1, with 10 bases matching TRBD2. Losses at the gene ends were 1 base for V and 1 base for J; bases not matched to a gene: 4. CDR1 and CDR2 (germline): SEHNR, FQNEAQ (reference sequence). The CDR3 is 17 amino acids. DNA of the CDR3: TGTGCCAGCAGCTTAGGTCCACTAGCGGGGTCCTACAATGAGCAGTTCTTC. Amino acids: CASSLGPLAGSYNEQFF.

This clonotype showed up just a few times. The rearrangement uses TRBV6-5 and TRBJ1-1, with D perhaps TRBD1 (6 bases). Germline V CDR1 and CDR2: MNHEY, SVGAGI. This CDR3 is 13 amino acids long. V was cut by 2 bases and J by 8 bases, with 12 bases left in between. CDR3 nucleotide sequence: TGTGCCAGCAGTTACACTCGGGGGCGGGAAGCTTTCTTT. Translating gives CASSYTRGREAFF.

This clonotype has ten or more counts. The chain combines TRBV4-2 with TRBJ1-4, with D unclear. Germline V lookup: CDR1 LGHNA, CDR2 YNFKEQ. Trimming stripped 3 bases from V and 0 bases from J, with 17 bases between. This CDR3 is 18 amino acids long. The DNA of the CDR3 is TGTGCCAGCAGCCATTACGACGGGAAAGTTGCAACTAATGAAAAACTGTTTTTT. Translated, it gives CASSHYDGKVATNEKLFF.

In this sample, this clonotype turned up a few times. The chain recombines TRBV6-1 with TRBJ2-7; the match to TRBD2 covers 14 bases. V was clipped by 5 bases and J by 6 bases; unmatched bases: 3. The CDR3 loop spans 14 amino acids. CDR1 MNHNS and CDR2 SASEGT come from the germline V gene. CDR3 sequence reads: CASSPTSGRVEQYF. The CDR3 coding sequence is TGTGCCAGCAGTCCGACTAGCGGGAGGGTCGAGCAGTACTTC.

This clonotype was detected a few times. The J gene is TRBJ2-7, the V gene TRBV5-1; 15 bases line up with TRBD2. Germline V lookup: CDR1 SGHRS, CDR2 YFSETQ. The V gene end was trimmed by 3 bases and the J gene end by 2 bases; junction bases not matched to a gene: 9. CDR3 size: 18 residues. CDR3 DNA: TGCGCCAGCAGCTCGGGACCGGGACTAGCGGGGGGAACCTACGAGCAGTACTTC. As protein: CASSSGPGLAGGTYEQYF.

This clonotype was detected a few times. The gene calls are TRBV4-3 and TRBJ1-2; 7 bases align to TRBD1. Per the germline V gene, CDR1 is LGHNA and CDR2 is YSLEER. The ends lost 4 bases at V and 5 bases at J; junction bases unmatched: 7. This CDR3 is 14 amino acids long. The DNA of the CDR3 is TGCGCCAGCAGCCCCCTGACAGGGACTTATGGCTACACCTTC. This sequence encodes CASSPLTGTYGYTF.

This clonotype was counted only a few times. The CDR3 protein is CASSSGTEYQETQYF. As DNA, the CDR3 is TGCGCCAGCAGCTCCGGGACAGAGTACCAAGAGACCCAGTACTTC. V usage is TRBV5-1 and J usage is TRBJ2-5; 7 nucleotides line up with TRBD1. The CDR3 has 15 amino acids. Per the germline V gene, CDR1 is SGHRS and CDR2 is YFSETQ. The junction had 5 bases not matched to a gene; V was cut back by 3 bases and J by 0 bases.

The rearrangement links TRBV7-2 to TRBJ2-5, with D unresolved. The V end lost 3 bases, the J end lost 1 base, and 12 bases lay between the germline ends. Germline V gene data show CDR1 as SGHTA and CDR2 as FQGNSA. The length of the CDR3 is 15 residues. The CDR3 nucleotides are TGTGCCAGCAGCTTTCGAGGCCAGCCCCAAGAGACCCAGTACTTC. It specifies CASSFRGQPQETQYF.

This clonotype has a handful of counts. V and J are TRBV10-3 and TRBJ1-1; TRBD1 agrees at 7 bases. Germline CDR1 reads ENHRY; CDR2 reads SYGVKD. V was clipped by 10 bases and J by 0 bases; unmatched bases: 5. This CDR3 has 13 amino acids. The CDR3: CATAGQMNTEAFF. DNA of the CDR3: TGTGCCACCGCGGGACAGATGAACACTGAAGCTTTCTTT.

This clonotype has a count of ten or more. The CDR3 spells CASSYSRREGPQNGELFF. DNA of the CDR3: TGTGCCAGCAGTTACTCAAGGCGGGAGGGCCCTCAGAACGGGGAGCTGTTTTTT. The V and J genes are TRBV6-5 and TRBJ2-2; 9 nucleotides agree with TRBD2. In germline, CDR1 is MNHEY, CDR2 SVGAGI. J gave up 7 bases and V 0 bases, and 12 bases lay outside the gene matches. The CDR3 is made up of 18 amino acids.

This rearrangement joins TRBV4-1 to TRBJ2-5, with 9 positions matching TRBD2. Looked up from germline, CDR1 is MGHRA and CDR2 is YSYEKL. The CDR3 spans 14 residues. V lost 7 bases, J lost 4 bases, and 7 bases stayed unmatched. For the CDR3, the DNA is TGCGCCAGCACCCCCGGGACTAGCCGAGAGACCCAGTACTTC. It translates to CASTPGTSRETQYF.

The chain has TRBV5-1 and TRBJ2-5, with D maybe TRBD2 (5 bases). CDR1 is SGHRS and CDR2 is YFSETQ in the germline V gene. Trimming took off 2 bases at V and 4 bases at J, with 15 bases between the two ends. The CDR3 is 15 amino acids. The CDR3 spells CASSFVEPRGETQYF. CDR3 sequence (DNA): TGCGCCAGCAGCTTCGTTGAGCCCCGGGGAGAGACCCAGTACTTC.

The V call is TRBV5-1, the J call TRBJ2-1; D possibly corresponds to TRBD2 (5 bases). CDR3 length: 16 residues. The ends were cut back, 1 base at V and 4 bases at J, with 15 bases in the middle. Germline CDR1 is SGHRS and CDR2 is YFSETQ. CDR3 protein: CASSLTTSPSYNEQFF. The CDR3, as DNA: TGCGCCAGCAGCTTGACCACTAGTCCCTCTTACAATGAGCAGTTCTTC.

Only a few counts were recorded for this clonotype. This sequence joins TRBV24-1 and TRBJ2-4, with TRBD1 identical over 8 bases. V was clipped by 9 bases and J by 9 bases; unmatched bases: 6. The V gene's germline CDR1 is KGHDR and CDR2 SFDVKD. The CDR3 has 12 amino acids. The CDR3: CATSDRGSIQYF. DNA of the CDR3: TGTGCCACCTCCGACAGGGGCAGCATTCAGTACTTC.

Only a few counts were recorded for this clonotype. The J gene is TRBJ2-5, the V gene TRBV9; D perhaps matches TRBD2 (5 bases). This CDR3 is built from 13 residues. Trimming pared 3 bases from V and 5 bases from J, leaving 11 bases between. Germline V lookup: CDR1 SGDLS, CDR2 YYNGEE. The CDR3 nucleotides are TGTGCCAGCAGCGGGACTTTTGGGGAGACCCAGTACTTC. Translating gives CASSGTFGETQYF.

In its sample, this clonotype was seen a few times. The rearrangement uses TRBV29-1 and TRBJ1-1; 9 positions match TRBD1. Unmatched junction bases numbered 4, after V lost 1 base and J lost 1 base. The CDR3 runs to 15 residues. Per germline, CDR1 SQVTM and CDR2 ANQGSEA. The CDR3 DNA reads TGCAGCGTTGAAGGCACAGGGGGCGCGAACACTGAAGCTTTCTTT. Its translation: CSVEGTGGANTEAFF. Drawing the rest from reference TRBV29-1 and TRBJ1-1, the complete variable domain is SAVISQKPSRDICQRGTSLTIQCQVDSQVTMMFWYRQQPGQSLTLIATANQGSEATYESGFVIDKFPISRPNLTFSTLTVSNMSPEDSSIYLCSVEGTGGANTEAFFGQGTRLTVV.

This chain connects TRBV7-9 to TRBJ2-7, with D possibly TRBD1 on 5 matching bases. The germline V and J ends were trimmed by 4 bases and 0 bases, with 16 bases remaining between them. Germline CDR1 reads SEHNR; CDR2 reads FQNEAQ (reference sequence). The CDR3 is made up of 16 amino acids. For the CDR3, the DNA is TGTGCCAGCAGCTCCCGACAGAACATAAACTCCTACGAGCAGTACTTC. Encoded protein: CASSSRQNINSYEQYF.

This clonotype was seen a few times. This sequence joins TRBV4-2 and TRBJ1-5; D not resolved. Trimming cost V 3 bases and J 7 bases, with 13 bases left between them. The CDR3 has 14 amino acids. Per germline, CDR1 LGHNA and CDR2 YNFKEQ. CDR3 DNA sequence: TGTGCCAGCAGCCAGGGAGGAGAGAAACAGCCCCAGCATTTT. Amino acids: CASSQGGEKQPQHF.